This T cell receptor (beta chain) was recovered during a study of blood T cell repertoires in COVID-19. On the study more broadly: The origin of the acute and convalescent COVID-19 samples was the United States, Italy and Spain. The cDNA or gDNA used as material had been derived from T cells, B-cell-depleted T cells, or PBMCs.

Trimming cost V 7 bases and J 0 bases, with 10 bases left between them. From germline, CDR1 is SQVTM and CDR2 ANQGSEA. This CDR3 region has 14 residues. Per the study methods: It was from reference gene primer amplification that nucleated cell counts were estimated. Method: immunoSEQ multiplex PCR; TCRdb's copy keeps in-frame clones and lacks some. Clonal size and the V and J genes are those of that table, whereas D and trimming came from the DNA. The sample holds around 240,000 clones; 65% to 90% are singletons and the top ten take around 6.8%. This sequence joins TRBV29-1 and TRBJ2-6; D not certain. Source material: peripheral blood. This TCR derives from a woman aged 50 to 65 with acute or convalescent COVID-19. CDR3 loop: CSARPGSGANVLTF. The CDR3 nucleotides read TGCAGCGCCAGACCGGGCTCTGGGGCCAACGTCCTGACTTTC.